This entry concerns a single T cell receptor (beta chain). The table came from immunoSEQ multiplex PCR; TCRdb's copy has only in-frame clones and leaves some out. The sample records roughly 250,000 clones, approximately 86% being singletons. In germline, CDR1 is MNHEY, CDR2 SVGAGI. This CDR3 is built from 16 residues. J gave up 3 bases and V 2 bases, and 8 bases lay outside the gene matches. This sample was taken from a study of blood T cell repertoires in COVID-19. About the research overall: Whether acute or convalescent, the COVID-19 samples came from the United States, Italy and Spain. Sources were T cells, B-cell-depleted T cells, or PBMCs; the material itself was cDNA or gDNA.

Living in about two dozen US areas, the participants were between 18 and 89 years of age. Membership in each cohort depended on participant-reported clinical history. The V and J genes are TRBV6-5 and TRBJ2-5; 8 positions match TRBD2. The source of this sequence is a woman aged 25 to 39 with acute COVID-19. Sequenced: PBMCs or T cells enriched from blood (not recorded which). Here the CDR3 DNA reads TGTGCCAGCAGTTACCGGGGTGGGACTAGGGAAGAGACCCAGTACTTC. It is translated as CASSYRGGTREETQYF.